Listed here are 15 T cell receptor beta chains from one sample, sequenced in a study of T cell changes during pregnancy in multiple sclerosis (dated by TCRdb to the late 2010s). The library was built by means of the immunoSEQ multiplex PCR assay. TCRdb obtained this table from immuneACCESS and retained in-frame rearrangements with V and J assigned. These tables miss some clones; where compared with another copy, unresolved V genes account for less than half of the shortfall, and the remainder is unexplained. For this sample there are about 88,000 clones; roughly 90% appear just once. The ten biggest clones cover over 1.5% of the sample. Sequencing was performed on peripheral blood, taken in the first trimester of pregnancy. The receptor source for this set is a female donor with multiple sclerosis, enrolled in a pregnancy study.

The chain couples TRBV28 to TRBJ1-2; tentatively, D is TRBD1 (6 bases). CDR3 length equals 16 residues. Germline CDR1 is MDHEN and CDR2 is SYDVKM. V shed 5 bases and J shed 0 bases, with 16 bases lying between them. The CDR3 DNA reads TGTGCCAGCAGTGAAGCATACAGGGACCCTAACTATGGCTACACCTTC. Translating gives CASSEAYRDPNYGYTF.

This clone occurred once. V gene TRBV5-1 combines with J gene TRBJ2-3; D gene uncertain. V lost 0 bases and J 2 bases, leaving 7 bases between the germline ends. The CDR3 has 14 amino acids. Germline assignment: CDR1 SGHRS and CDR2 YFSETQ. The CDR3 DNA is TGCGCCAGCAGCTTGGCTAGTTCCACAGATACGCAGTATTTT. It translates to CASSLASSTDTQYF.

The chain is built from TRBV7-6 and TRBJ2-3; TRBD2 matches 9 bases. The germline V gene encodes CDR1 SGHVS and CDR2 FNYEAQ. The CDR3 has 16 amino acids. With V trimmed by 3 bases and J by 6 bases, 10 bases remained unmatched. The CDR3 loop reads CASSLMSSGKRDTQYF. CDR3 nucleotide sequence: TGTGCCAGCAGCTTGATGTCTAGCGGGAAGAGGGATACGCAGTATTTT.

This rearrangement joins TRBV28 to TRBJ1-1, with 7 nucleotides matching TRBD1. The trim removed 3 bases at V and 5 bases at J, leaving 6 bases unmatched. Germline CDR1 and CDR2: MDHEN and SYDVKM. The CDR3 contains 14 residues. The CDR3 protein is CASSFLAQGTEAFF. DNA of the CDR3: TGTGCCAGCAGTTTTTTGGCACAGGGGACTGAAGCTTTCTTT.

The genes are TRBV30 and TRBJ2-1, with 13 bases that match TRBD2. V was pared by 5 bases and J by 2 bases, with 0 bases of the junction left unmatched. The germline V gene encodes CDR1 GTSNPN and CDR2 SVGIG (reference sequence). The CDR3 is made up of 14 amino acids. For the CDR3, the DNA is TGTGCCTGGGGACTAGCGGGGGCCTACAATGAGCAGTTCTTC. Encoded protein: CAWGLAGAYNEQFF.

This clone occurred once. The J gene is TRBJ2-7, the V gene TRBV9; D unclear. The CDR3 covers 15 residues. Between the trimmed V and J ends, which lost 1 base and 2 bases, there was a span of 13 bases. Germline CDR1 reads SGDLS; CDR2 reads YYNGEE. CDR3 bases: TGTGCCAGCAGCGTAAGCCCCGCGATGCCCTACGAGCAGTACTTC. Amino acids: CASSVSPAMPYEQYF.

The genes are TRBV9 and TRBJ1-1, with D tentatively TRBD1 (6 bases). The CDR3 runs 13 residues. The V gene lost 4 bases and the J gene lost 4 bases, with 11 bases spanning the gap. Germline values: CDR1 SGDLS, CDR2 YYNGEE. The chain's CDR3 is CASSSGQFTEAFF. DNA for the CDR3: TGTGCCAGCAGCTCCGGACAGTTCACTGAAGCTTTCTTT.

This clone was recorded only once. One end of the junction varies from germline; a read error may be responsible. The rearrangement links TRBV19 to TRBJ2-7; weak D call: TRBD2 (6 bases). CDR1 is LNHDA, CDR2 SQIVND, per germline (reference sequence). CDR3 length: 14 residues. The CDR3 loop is CASSPGGRLYEQYF. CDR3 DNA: TGTGCCAGTAGTCCCGGAGGGCGGCTCTACGAGCAGTATTTC.

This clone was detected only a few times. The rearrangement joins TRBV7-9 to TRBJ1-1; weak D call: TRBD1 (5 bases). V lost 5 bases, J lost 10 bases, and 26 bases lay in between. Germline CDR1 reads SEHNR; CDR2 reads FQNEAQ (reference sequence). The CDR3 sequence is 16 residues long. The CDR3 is CASSAPSSPIQGIAFF. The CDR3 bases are TGTGCCAGCAGCGCCCCTTCGTCTCCGATCCAGGGAATAGCTTTCTTT.

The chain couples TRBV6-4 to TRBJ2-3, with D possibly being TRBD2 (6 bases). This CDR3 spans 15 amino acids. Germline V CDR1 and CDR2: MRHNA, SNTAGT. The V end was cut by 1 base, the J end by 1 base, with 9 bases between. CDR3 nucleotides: TGTGCCAGCAGTGACTTGGCTAGCGGCACAGATACGCAGTATTTT. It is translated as CASSDLASGTDTQYF.

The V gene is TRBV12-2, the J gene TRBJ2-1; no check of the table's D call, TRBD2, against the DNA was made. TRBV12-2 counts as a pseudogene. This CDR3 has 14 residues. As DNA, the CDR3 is TGTGCAAGTCGGAGCGGGAGGGCCCTCGATGAGCAGTTCTTC. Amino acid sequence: CASRSGRALDEQFF.

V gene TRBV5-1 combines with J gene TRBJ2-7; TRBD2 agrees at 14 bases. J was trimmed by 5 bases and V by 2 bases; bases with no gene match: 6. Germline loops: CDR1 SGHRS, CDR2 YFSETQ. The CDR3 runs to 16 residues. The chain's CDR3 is CASSFKPGLAGDEQYF. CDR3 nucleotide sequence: TGCGCCAGCAGCTTTAAACCGGGACTAGCGGGAGACGAGCAGTACTTC.

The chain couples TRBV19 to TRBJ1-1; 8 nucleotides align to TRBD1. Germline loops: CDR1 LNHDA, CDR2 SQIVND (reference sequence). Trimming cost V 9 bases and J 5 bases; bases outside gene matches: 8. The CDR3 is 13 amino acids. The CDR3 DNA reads TGTGCCAGCAAAACGGACAGGGAAACTGAAGCTTTCTTT. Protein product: CASKTDRETEAFF.

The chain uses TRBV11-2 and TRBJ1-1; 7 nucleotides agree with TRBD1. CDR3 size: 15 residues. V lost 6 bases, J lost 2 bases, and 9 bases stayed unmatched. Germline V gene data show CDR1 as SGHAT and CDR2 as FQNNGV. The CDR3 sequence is CASSLVTGANTEAFF. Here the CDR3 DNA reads TGTGCCAGCAGTCTCGTCACAGGGGCAAACACTGAAGCTTTCTTT.

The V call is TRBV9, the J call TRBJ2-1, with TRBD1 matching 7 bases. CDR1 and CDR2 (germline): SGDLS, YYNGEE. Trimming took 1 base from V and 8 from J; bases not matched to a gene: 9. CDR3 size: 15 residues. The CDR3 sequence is CASSVYGTGADEQFF. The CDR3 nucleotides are TGTGCCAGCAGCGTATATGGAACAGGGGCCGATGAGCAGTTCTTC.